This T cell receptor (beta chain) was retrieved from a study of T cells in Graves' hyperthyroidism and ophthalmopathy. Researchers amplified the TCR beta CDR3 regions from RNA transcripts. HTBI primers were the set used in a first-round RT-PCR of the TCR CDR3. TCRdb processed the multiplex PCR reads anew with MiXCR; each CDR3 protein has one entry. The sample lists under 350,000 distinct CDR3 sequences, about 18% occurring once. General observations from the study: A model using 13 V-J features told ophthalmopathy apart from stable hyperthyroidism.

This clonotype appeared many times. No antigen is known for it. Germline loops: CDR1 MNHEY, CDR2 SMNVEV (reference sequence). The V end was cut by 4 bases, the J end by 3 bases, with 12 bases between. This CDR3 has 15 residues. Among ophthalmopathy patients, the Clinical Activity Score reached at least 3, the NOSPECS grade reached at least 4, and duration remained under 3 months. The J gene is TRBJ1-4, the V gene TRBV27, with D unclear. This sequence originates from an older woman with Graves' ophthalmopathy. Sequencing used blood. CDR3 nucleotides: TGTGCCAGCAGTTCAGGCGGGGTGCCTAATGAAAAACTGTTTTTT. It translates to CASSSGGVPNEKLFF.